This TCR beta chain was recovered during a study of cytomegalovirus exposure and HLA in healthy donors. The study's findings and limits: High sensitivity and specificity were reportedly achieved when the classifier diagnosed cytomegalovirus status.

PCR amplification relied on 60 Vbeta primers (plus 13 Jbeta primers). Method: immunoSEQ multiplex PCR; TCRdb's copy keeps in-frame clones and lacks some. The table lists around 140,000 clones, approximately 8.9% of them singletons. Germline loops: CDR1 SGHDN, CDR2 FVKESK. This CDR3 has 15 residues. A note on this clone: Antigen: not known. The junction shows a germline mismatch at one end, possibly a read error.

The source material was PBMCs. This receptor was taken from a middle-aged woman in good health and CMV-seropositive. This chain joins TRBV14 and TRBJ2-3; 12 bases line up with TRBD1. The CDR3 here is CASSQGTGGTDTQYF. The DNA of the CDR3 is TGTGCCAGCAGCCAGGGGACAGGGGGCACCGATACGCAGTATTTT.